The clone carrying this TCR beta chain was detected ten times or more. The antigen is unknown. This sample is drawn from a study of response to subunit inactivated influenza vaccine. V gave up 4 bases and J gave up 4 bases, with 12 bases separating them. CDR3 length: 15 amino acids. From germline, CDR1 is SGHRS and CDR2 YFSETQ. Whole-study results and caveats: It was suggested by the authors that few new T cells are recruited by each seasonal influenza vaccination.

TCRdb re-derived calls from the RT-PCR reads in MiXCR, one entry per CDR3 protein. The sample lists about 480,000 distinct CDR3 sequences, roughly 9.7% occurring once. This clonotype was sampled from a man aged 45 to 65 who received an inactivated influenza vaccine. This chain uses TRBV5-1 with TRBJ2-6, with D possibly being TRBD1 (6 bases). The sequencing here drew on PBMCs from blood, taken 45 days after vaccination. CDR3 nucleotides: TGCGCCAGCAGCCCACAGGGAACCGGGGCCAACGTCCTGACTTTC. Amino acids: CASSPQGTGANVLTF.